The subject of this entry is one TCR beta chain. The sample originates from a study of blood T cell repertoires in COVID-19. The germline gives CDR1 MNHEY, CDR2 SVGAGI. V shed 5 bases and J 4 bases; nucleotides not matched to a gene: 7. CDR3 size: 15 residues. Authors' data handling: Amplifying reference gene primers gave estimates of nucleated cell counts. TCRdb's copy holds only in-frame clones and misses some; the assay was immunoSEQ multiplex PCR. V, J and clone size were drawn from that table, and D and trimming were deduced from the DNA. The data hold about 330,000 clones, with roughly 90% observed a single time. Participants were aged roughly 18 to 89 years from roughly 26 US areas. Self-reported history from a screening survey and questionnaire set each donor's cohort.

The TCR sequence derives from a woman younger than 45 who had recovered from COVID-19. Specimen: PBMCs or T cells enriched from blood (not recorded which). V usage is TRBV6-5 and J usage is TRBJ2-1; 8 bases map to TRBD2. CDR3 in DNA: TGTGCCAGCAGTCCGAGCGGGAGCAGATACAATGAGCAGTTCTTC. This encodes CASSPSGSRYNEQFF.